This T cell receptor (beta chain) stems from a study of tumor and adjacent non-tumor tissue in lung cancer. No cell sorting was done before RNA was extracted from the tissue. This non-tumor lung sample came from over 3 cm beyond the tumor edge. Many counts were recorded for this clonotype. Its antigen remains unidentified. This CDR3 has 16 residues. V lost 3 bases and J lost 1; bases outside the gene matches: 9. Three rounds of nested PCR, following a modified ARM-PCR protocol, produced the TCRbeta library. TCRdb re-called the multiplex PCR reads with MiXCR, one entry per CDR3 protein. Counted here are approximately 120,000 distinct CDR3 sequences, 60% to 70% occurring once; the ten biggest clones make up around 19%. Overall study results and limits: Significantly higher TCR diversity was found in tumor than normal lung.

The specimen was distant non-tumor lung tissue. This sequence was found in a man aged 55 to 69 with non-small cell lung cancer. The J gene is TRBJ2-7, the V gene TRBV12-3 or TRBV12-4; TRBD2 matches 7 bases. In DNA form, the CDR3 reads TGTGCCAGCAGTTTCTTTAGGACTAGTAAATCCTACGAGCAGTACTTC. Its translation is CASSFFRTSKSYEQYF.